These 17 T cell receptor beta chains share one sample of origin, sequenced in a study of T cells in Graves' hyperthyroidism and ophthalmopathy. What was amplified from RNA transcripts were TCR beta CDR3 regions. Initially, a first-round RT-PCR of the TCR CDR3 employed the HTBI primer set. A single record per CDR3 protein comes from TCRdb applying MiXCR to the multiplex PCR reads. The sample carries around 600,000 distinct CDR3 sequences, around 16% recorded once. Sample: blood. These receptors were obtained from a woman in her 40s with Graves' ophthalmopathy.

The chain carries TRBV5-1 and TRBJ2-1; 12 nucleotides align to TRBD2. Trimming at V came to 3 bases and at J to 8 bases, leaving 9 bases not matched to a gene. This CDR3 contains 16 residues. Germline V lookup: CDR1 SGHRS, CDR2 YFSETQ. The DNA of the CDR3 is TGCGCCAGCAGCTCCGGACTAGCGGGGACCTTGGATGAGCAGTTCTTC. Its protein product is CASSSGLAGTLDEQFF.

This clonotype has at least ten counts. The chain carries TRBV3-1 and TRBJ1-2; 7 nucleotides align to TRBD1. The CDR3 is 14 residues long. Losses at the gene ends were 2 bases for V and 5 bases for J; bases not matched to a gene: 5. Germline values: CDR1 LGHDT, CDR2 YNNKEL (reference sequence). The CDR3: CASSQSTGEYGYTF. In DNA, the CDR3 is TGTGCCAGCAGCCAATCAACAGGGGAGTATGGCTACACCTTC.

This clonotype came up a few times. This rearrangement joins TRBV12-3 or TRBV12-4 to TRBJ2-2; 7 bases are shared with TRBD1. Trimming removed 4 bases from V and 0 bases from J; junction bases left unmatched: 5. The CDR3 runs 16 residues. The DNA of the CDR3 is TGTGCCAGCAGTTCCTCAGGGACAGCGAACACCGGGGAGCTGTTTTTT. As protein: CASSSSGTANTGELFF.

The V call is TRBV19, the J call TRBJ1-6; 9 nucleotides align to TRBD1. The CDR3 length is 13 residues. J gave up 7 bases and V 6 bases, and 1 base lay outside the gene matches. Germline V gene lookup returns CDR1 LNHDA and CDR2 SQIVND (reference sequence). CDR3 in amino acids: CASSDRGNSPLHF. The CDR3 DNA follows: TGTGCCAGTAGCGACAGGGGGAATTCACCCCTCCACTTT.

The V gene is TRBV18, the J gene TRBJ1-1, with D possibly TRBD1 on 5 matching bases. CDR1 is KGHSH, CDR2 LQKENI, per germline. Trimming removed 3 bases at V and 1 base at J, with 15 bases between. CDR3 length: 16 residues. CDR3 bases: TGTGCCAGCTCACCTCCGGGGGTAAGGGGGAACACTGAAGCTTTCTTT. Translating it yields CASSPPGVRGNTEAFF.

This clonotype has more than one count but fewer than ten. The genes are TRBV6-1 and TRBJ2-7; tentatively, D is TRBD1 (5 bases). This CDR3 region has 14 residues. The germline CDR1 and CDR2 sequences are MNHNS and SASEGT. V shed 5 bases and J shed 3 bases, with 14 bases lying between them. The CDR3 sequence is CASSQRLDSYEQYF. Written as DNA, the CDR3 is TGTGCCAGCAGTCAACGACTTGACAGCTACGAGCAGTACTTC.

V usage is TRBV10-3 and J usage is TRBJ2-7, with a possible D match to TRBD1 (6 bases). Germline V gene lookup returns CDR1 ENHRY and CDR2 SYGVKD. The CDR3 contains 13 residues. V was pared by 4 bases and J by 1 base, with 8 bases between. CDR3 sequence: CAISAGQSYEQYF. As DNA, the CDR3 is TGTGCCATCAGTGCCGGACAGTCCTACGAGCAGTACTTC.

The sample holds many counts of this clonotype. The gene calls are TRBV11-2 and TRBJ2-5, with TRBD2 matching 9 bases. V dropped 5 bases and J dropped 0; count of bases not matched to a gene: 4. Germline CDR1 SGHAT, CDR2 FQNNGV. CDR3 length: 15 residues. The CDR3 spells CASSLSGSYQETQYF. The CDR3 DNA follows: TGTGCCAGCAGCCTTAGCGGGAGTTACCAAGAGACCCAGTACTTC.

This clonotype has a handful of counts. The V call is TRBV20-1, the J call TRBJ2-1; 11 bases map to TRBD2. The CDR3 loop spans 16 amino acids. Germline-derived CDR1 and CDR2 are DFQATT and SNEGSKA (reference sequence). After removal of 2 bases from V and 7 bases from J, the junction contained 10 bases not matched to a gene. CDR3 residues: CSARTLTSGDRNEQFF. As DNA, the CDR3 is TGCAGTGCTAGAACATTGACTAGCGGGGACCGGAATGAGCAGTTCTTC.

This clonotype has a count of ten or more. The chain's CDR3 is CSAKGRTAGYTF. The DNA of the CDR3 is TGCAGTGCCAAAGGGAGGACAGCTGGCTACACCTTC. The V and J genes are TRBV20-1 and TRBJ1-2, with D possibly TRBD1 on 6 matching bases. CDR3 length equals 12 residues. The V end was cut by 6 bases, the J end by 7 bases, with 15 bases between. The germline V gene encodes CDR1 DFQATT and CDR2 SNEGSKA (reference sequence).

This clonotype was seen many times. V usage is TRBV28 and J usage is TRBJ2-3, with unresolved D. This CDR3 comprises 16 residues. Germline CDR1 and CDR2: MDHEN and SYDVKM. Trimming removed 3 bases from V and 3 bases from J, with 16 bases in between. CDR3 loop: CASSFYGGLGTDTQYF. For the CDR3, the DNA is TGTGCCAGCAGTTTTTATGGCGGTTTGGGGACAGATACGCAGTATTTT.

This clonotype was detected a few times. The genes are TRBV5-6 and TRBJ1-1, with unresolved D. The germline V and J ends were trimmed by 0 bases and 0 bases, with 12 bases remaining between them. Germline V CDR1 and CDR2: SGHDT, YYEEEE. This CDR3 is built from 16 residues. The CDR3, as DNA: TGTGCCAGCAGCTTGGCCCTTTTCGGCGTGAACACTGAAGCTTTCTTT. It specifies CASSLALFGVNTEAFF.

The sample holds many counts of this clonotype. J is TRBJ1-5 and V is TRBV2; D ambiguous. There are 13 residues in the CDR3. Germline CDR1 reads SNHLY; CDR2 reads FYNNEI. Trimming pared 10 bases from V and 3 bases from J, leaving 13 bases between. This chain's CDR3 is CATRESVNQPQHF. DNA of the CDR3: TGTGCCACCCGGGAATCGGTCAATCAGCCCCAGCATTTT.

This clonotype was seen many times. The rearrangement joins TRBV3-1 to TRBJ1-1, with D tentatively TRBD1 (6 bases). The CDR3 sequence is 12 residues long. V was pared by 4 bases and J by 10 bases, with 13 bases between. Per germline, CDR1 LGHDT and CDR2 YNNKEL (reference sequence). The CDR3: CASSLGSGAAFF. CDR3 bases: TGTGCCAGCAGCCTTGGTTCGGGGGCAGCTTTCTTT.

Ten or more counts support this clonotype. The chain joins TRBV19 to TRBJ2-1; D is ambiguous. Germline values: CDR1 LNHDA, CDR2 SQIVND (reference sequence). Deletions cut 6 bases from V and 2 bases from J, with 14 bases between. This CDR3 spans 15 amino acids. The CDR3 DNA follows: TGTGCCAGTAGATTCCAGGATAACCCCTACAATGAGCAGTTCTTC. It encodes CASRFQDNPYNEQFF.

The V and J genes are TRBV7-6 and TRBJ1-3; D gene ambiguous. The CDR3 totals 13 residues. Germline values: CDR1 SGHVS, CDR2 FNYEAQ. V lost 3 bases to trimming and J lost 0 bases, with 3 bases between them. The CDR3: CASSFPSGNTIYF. The DNA for the CDR3 is TGTGCCAGCAGCTTCCCCTCTGGAAACACCATATATTTT. Filled out from reference TRBV7-6 and TRBJ1-3, the complete variable domain reads GAGVSQSPRYKVTKRGQDVALRCDPISGHVSLYWYRQALGQGPEFLTYFNYEAQQDKSGLPNDRFSAERPEGSISTLTIQRTEQRDSAMYRCASSFPSGNTIYFGEGSWLTVV.

The genes are TRBV20-1 and TRBJ2-1; 12 bases match TRBD2. Germline CDR1 reads DFQATT; CDR2 reads SNEGSKA (reference sequence). Losses at the gene ends were 7 bases for V and 5 bases for J; bases not matched to a gene: 6. This CDR3 is 14 amino acids long. CDR3: CSGYTSGRNNEQFF. Written as DNA, the CDR3 is TGCAGTGGATATACTAGCGGGAGGAACAATGAGCAGTTCTTC.